The clone carrying this TCR beta chain occurred many times. The antigen is not known. Thyroid surgery took place with no prior treatment in any patient. These data come from a study of metastatic and nonmetastatic thyroid tumors. Study-wide context: Repertoires were compared across blood and tumor or nodule tissue from malignant and benign thyroid patients.

Under the authors' procedure: Across clinicopathological groups, CDR3 differences served as the basis for building a distant-metastasis classifier for papillary thyroid cancer. TCRdb re-analyzed the PCR reads using MiXCR. In this record, the V and J calls reflect TCRdb's handling and not the investigators' own analysis. Of around 32,000 clones in the sample, around 7% are singletons; the top ten hold about 41%. V dropped 3 bases and J dropped 6; count of bases not matched to a gene: 4. Germline lookup yields CDR1 LGHNA and CDR2 YNFKEQ. This CDR3 region has 15 residues. Regarding the study as a whole: Versus benign nodules, malignant thyroid tumors reportedly had significantly higher TCR beta diversity, in blood and tumor.

The source is a female donor with papillary thyroid cancer or a benign thyroid nodule (not recorded which). Some clones in this sample may be carry-over from other donors' samples. The chain couples TRBV4-2 to TRBJ1-5, with 11 bases aligning to TRBD1. Input material: blood. Written as DNA, the CDR3 is TGTGCCAGCAGCCAGGGACAGGGGGTTGGTCAGCCCCAGCATTTT. Its protein is CASSQGQGVGQPQHF.